This T cell receptor (beta chain) was captured by sequencing in a study of blood T cell repertoires in COVID-19. Background on the study: T cells, B-cell-depleted T cells, or PBMCs supplied cDNA or gDNA.

The germline V gene encodes CDR1 SGDLS and CDR2 YYNGEE. Trimming cost V 4 bases and J 4 bases; bases outside gene matches: 6. The CDR3 has 14 residues. Original processing notes: Amplification with reference gene primers provided the estimates of nucleated cell counts. TCRdb keeps only in-frame clones here, not all; method: immunoSEQ multiplex PCR. V and J calls and clone size come straight from that table; D and trimming were deduced from the DNA. In the table there are about 110,000 clones, roughly 84% of which are singletons. Sequencing input: peripheral blood. This chain joins TRBV9 and TRBJ1-2, with 8 bases that match TRBD1. The sequence derives from a human donor in a cohort sampled during active COVID-19. The CDR3 sequence is CASSPGTGGYGYTF. As DNA, the CDR3 is TGTGCCAGCAGCCCCGGGACAGGAGGCTATGGCTACACCTTC.